The present TCR beta chain was sequenced within a study of radiation and T cells in renal cell carcinoma. Study summary: Nephrectomy followed 15 Gy stereotactic body radiation by 4 weeks.

This table comes from immunoSEQ multiplex PCR, and its TCRdb copy is limited to in-frame clones, with some not included. The repertoire includes approximately 45,000 clones, roughly 80% of them detected once, and about a third sits in the top ten. V was shortened by 7 bases and J by 3 bases, with 16 bases between the two germline ends. This CDR3 contains 15 residues. The germline gives CDR1 SGHRS, CDR2 YFSETQ. The sample's time point: baseline pretreatment blood. Treatment meaning: 15 Gy SBRT to primary tumor, nephrectomy 4 weeks later. Serial blood draws occurred at baseline and 2 and 4 weeks post-SBRT.

The sequences come from blood, collected from a patient whose treatment included radiotherapy and nephrectomy. The receptor was derived from a woman aged 70-85 years with renal cell carcinoma. The rearrangement links TRBV5-1 to TRBJ2-2; TRBD1 might be the D (6 bases). As DNA, the CDR3 is TGCGCCAGCCGGCAAGGGGCAGGGGACACCGGGGAGCTGTTTTTT. Encoded protein: CASRQGAGDTGELFF. The full variable domain, in which reference TRBV5-1 and TRBJ2-2 provide the parts outside the CDR3, is KAGVTQTPRYLIKTRGQQVTLSCSPISGHRSVSWYQQTPGQGLQFLFEYFSETQRNKGNFPGRFSGRQFSNSRSEMNVSTLELGDSALYLCASRQGAGDTGELFFGEGSRLTVL.